The clone carrying this T cell receptor (beta chain) showed up many times. Its antigen is still unknown. The data are from a study of human T cells and chemical hapten exposure. Study outcomes and limitations: TCRs at a frequency above 1 in 1000 stayed unchanged with DPC sensitization.

The study's library attached unique molecular identifiers to single cDNA molecules. TCRdb ran MiXCR on the RACE reads and lists one entry per CDR3 protein. The sample consists of about 76,000 distinct CDR3 sequences, approximately 13% of them appearing once. Time point described: patch test 3, about 24 weeks after DPC sensitization. Treatment noted: therapeutic diphenylcyclopropenone sensitization with weekly scalp DPC. The CDR3 spans 15 residues. The trim removed 3 bases at V and 5 bases at J, leaving 3 bases unmatched. Germline CDR1 and CDR2: MNHEY and SVGAGI. This chain links TRBV6-5 with TRBJ2-3; 12 bases line up with TRBD2. The sequence came from a woman aged 45 to 65 with alopecia areata. Some clones in this sample may be carry-over from other donors' samples. The starting material was whole blood, obtained in connection with sensitization to the hapten diphenylcyclopropenone (DPC). The CDR3 sequence: CASSYRLAGVDTQYF. CDR3 in DNA: TGTGCCAGCAGTTATCGACTAGCGGGAGTAGATACGCAGTATTTT.